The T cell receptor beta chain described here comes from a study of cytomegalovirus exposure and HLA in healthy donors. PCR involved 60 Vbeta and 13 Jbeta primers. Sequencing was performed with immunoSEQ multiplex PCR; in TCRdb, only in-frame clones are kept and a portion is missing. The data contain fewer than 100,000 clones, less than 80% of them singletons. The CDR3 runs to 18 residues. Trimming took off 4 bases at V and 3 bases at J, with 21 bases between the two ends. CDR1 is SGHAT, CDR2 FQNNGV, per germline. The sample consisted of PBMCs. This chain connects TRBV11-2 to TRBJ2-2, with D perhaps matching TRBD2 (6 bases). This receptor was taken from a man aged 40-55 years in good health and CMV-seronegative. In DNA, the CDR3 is TGTGCCAGCAGCTCGTGGGGAAAGACTTGGGAGGACACCGGGGAGCTGTTTTTT. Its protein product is CASSSWGKTWEDTGELFF.